A single TCR beta chain is shown here with its context. No antigen is known for it. The ends were cut back, 6 bases at V and 2 bases at J, with 14 bases in the middle. The germline gives CDR1 MGHRA, CDR2 YSYEKL. The CDR3 runs to 15 residues. The sample comes from a study of a mutant IDH1 vaccine in newly diagnosed glioma. Time point given: week 23, last vaccination. Doses of 300 ug of mutant IDH1 20-mer peptide were given with topical imiquimod. The assay was immunoSEQ multiplex PCR, and TCRdb's table has in-frame clones only and misses some. This table holds approximately 37,000 clones, about 80% found once.

The material sequenced was PBMCs, taken from a glioma patient whose treatment included an IDH1 peptide vaccine. The receptor comes from a man between 45 and 60 years old with glioma. The V and J genes are TRBV4-1 and TRBJ1-3; D possibly corresponds to TRBD1 (6 bases). CDR3 bases: TGCGCCAGCAGGGAAACACAGGGCACTGGAAACACCATATATTTT. Protein sequence: CASRETQGTGNTIYF.